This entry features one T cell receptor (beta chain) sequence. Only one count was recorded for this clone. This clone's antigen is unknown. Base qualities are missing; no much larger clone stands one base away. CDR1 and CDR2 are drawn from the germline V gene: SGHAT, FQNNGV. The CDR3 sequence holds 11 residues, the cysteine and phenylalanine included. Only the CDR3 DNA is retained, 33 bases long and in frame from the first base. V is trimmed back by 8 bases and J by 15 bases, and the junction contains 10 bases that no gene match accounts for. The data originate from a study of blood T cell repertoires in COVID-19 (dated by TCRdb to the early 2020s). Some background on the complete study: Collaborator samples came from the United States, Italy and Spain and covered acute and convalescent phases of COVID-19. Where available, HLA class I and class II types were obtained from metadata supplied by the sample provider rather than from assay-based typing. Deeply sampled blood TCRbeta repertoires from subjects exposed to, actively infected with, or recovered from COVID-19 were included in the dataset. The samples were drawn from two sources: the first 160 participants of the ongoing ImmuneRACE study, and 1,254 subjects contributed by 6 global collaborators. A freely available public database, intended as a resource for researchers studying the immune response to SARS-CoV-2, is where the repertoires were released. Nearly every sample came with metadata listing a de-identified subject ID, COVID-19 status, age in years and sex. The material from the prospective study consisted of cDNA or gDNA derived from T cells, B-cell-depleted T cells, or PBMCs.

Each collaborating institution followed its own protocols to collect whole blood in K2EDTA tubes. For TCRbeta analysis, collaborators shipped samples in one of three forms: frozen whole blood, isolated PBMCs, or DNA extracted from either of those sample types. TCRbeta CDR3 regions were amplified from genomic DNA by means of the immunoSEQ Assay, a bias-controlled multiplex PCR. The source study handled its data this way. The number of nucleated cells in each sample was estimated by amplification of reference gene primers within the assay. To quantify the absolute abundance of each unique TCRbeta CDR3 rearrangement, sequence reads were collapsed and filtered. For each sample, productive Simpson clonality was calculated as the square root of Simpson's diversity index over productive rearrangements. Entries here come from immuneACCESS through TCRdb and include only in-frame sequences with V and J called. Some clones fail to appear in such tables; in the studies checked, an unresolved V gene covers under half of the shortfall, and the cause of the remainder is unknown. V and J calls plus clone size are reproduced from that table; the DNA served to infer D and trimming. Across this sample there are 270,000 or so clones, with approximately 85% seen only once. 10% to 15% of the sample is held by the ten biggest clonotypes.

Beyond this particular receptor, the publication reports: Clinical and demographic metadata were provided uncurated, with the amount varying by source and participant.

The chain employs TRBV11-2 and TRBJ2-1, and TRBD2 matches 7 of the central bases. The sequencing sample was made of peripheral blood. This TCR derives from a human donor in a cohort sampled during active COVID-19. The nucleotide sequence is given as TGTGCCAGCTCCCGAGGCGGGGGACTGTTCTTC. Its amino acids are CASSRGGGLFF.